This TCR beta chain was profiled in a study of blood T cell repertoires in COVID-19. Study-wide context: Samples taken during acute and convalescent COVID-19 were collected in the United States, Italy and Spain. Nucleic acid was either cDNA or gDNA, and it came from T cells, B-cell-depleted T cells, or PBMCs.

Per the study methods: Estimated nucleated cell counts came from reference gene primer amplification. Generated by immunoSEQ multiplex PCR, the TCRdb table keeps only in-frame clones and is missing some. That table is the source of V, J and clone size, and D and trimming were worked out from the DNA. The sample includes 350,000 or so clones, around four fifths of them seen just once. The CDR3 contains 16 residues. CDR1 and CDR2 from the germline V gene are LGHNA and YSLEER. The V end lost 4 bases, the J end lost 1 base, and 16 bases lay between the germline ends. The clonotype was recovered from a man aged 25 to 45 with active or convalescent COVID-19. This rearrangement joins TRBV4-3 to TRBJ2-5, with a tentative D call TRBD1 (7 bases). The sequenced material came from peripheral blood. CDR3 sequence reads: CASSPTWRGLQETQYF. CDR3 DNA: TGCGCCAGCAGCCCGACTTGGAGGGGGCTCCAAGAGACCCAGTACTTC.